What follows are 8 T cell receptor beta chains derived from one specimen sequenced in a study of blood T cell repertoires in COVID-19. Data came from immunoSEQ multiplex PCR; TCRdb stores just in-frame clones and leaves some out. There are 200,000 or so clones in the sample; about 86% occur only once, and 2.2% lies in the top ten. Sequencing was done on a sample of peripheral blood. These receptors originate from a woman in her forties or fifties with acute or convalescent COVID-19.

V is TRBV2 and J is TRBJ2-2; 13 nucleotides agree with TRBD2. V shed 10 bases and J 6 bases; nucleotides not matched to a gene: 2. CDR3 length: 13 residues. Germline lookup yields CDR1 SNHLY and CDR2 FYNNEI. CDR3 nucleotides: TGTGCCAAAGGACTAGCGGGGGCCGGGGAGCTGTTTTTT. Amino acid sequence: CAKGLAGAGELFF.

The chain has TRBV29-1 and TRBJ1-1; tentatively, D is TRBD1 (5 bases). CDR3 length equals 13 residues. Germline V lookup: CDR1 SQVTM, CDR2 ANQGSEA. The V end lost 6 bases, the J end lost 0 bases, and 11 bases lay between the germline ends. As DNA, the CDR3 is TGCAGCGTCAAGGGCAGGGTGAACACTGAAGCTTTCTTT. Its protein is CSVKGRVNTEAFF.

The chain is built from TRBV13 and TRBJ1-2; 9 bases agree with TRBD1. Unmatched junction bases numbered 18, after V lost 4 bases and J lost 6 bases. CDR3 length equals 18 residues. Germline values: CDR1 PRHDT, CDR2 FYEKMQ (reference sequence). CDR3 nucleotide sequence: TGTGCCAGCAGCTCATATTGGGACAGGGCCTCGGATCATGATGGCTACACCTTC. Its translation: CASSSYWDRASDHDGYTF.

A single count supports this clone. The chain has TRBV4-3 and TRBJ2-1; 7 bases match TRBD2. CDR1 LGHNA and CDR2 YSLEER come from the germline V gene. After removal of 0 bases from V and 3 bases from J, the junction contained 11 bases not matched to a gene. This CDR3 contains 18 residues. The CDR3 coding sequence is TGCGCCAGCAGCCAAGATATAATCGGGGCTAGCGGCTACAATGAGCAGTTCTTC. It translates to CASSQDIIGASGYNEQFF.

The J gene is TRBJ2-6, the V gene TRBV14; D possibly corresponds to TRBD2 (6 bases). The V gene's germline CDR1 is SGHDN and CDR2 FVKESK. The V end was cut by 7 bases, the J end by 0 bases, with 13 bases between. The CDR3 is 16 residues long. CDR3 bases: TGTGCCAGCAAACGACGGGAGAGCTCTGGGGCCAACGTCCTGACTTTC. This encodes CASKRRESSGANVLTF.

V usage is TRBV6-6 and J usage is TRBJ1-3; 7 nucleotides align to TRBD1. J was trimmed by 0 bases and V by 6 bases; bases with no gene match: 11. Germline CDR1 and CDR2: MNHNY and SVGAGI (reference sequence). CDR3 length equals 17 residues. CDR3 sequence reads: CASSRKRGLLSGNTIYF. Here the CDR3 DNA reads TGTGCCAGCAGCCGAAAGAGGGGGCTACTCTCTGGAAACACCATATATTTT.

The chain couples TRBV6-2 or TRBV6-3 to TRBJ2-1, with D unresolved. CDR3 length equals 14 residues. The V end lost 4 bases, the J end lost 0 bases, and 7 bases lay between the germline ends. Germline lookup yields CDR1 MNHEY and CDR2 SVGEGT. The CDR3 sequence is CASSFRSSYNEQFF. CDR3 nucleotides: TGTGCCAGCAGTTTCCGTTCCTCCTACAATGAGCAGTTCTTC.

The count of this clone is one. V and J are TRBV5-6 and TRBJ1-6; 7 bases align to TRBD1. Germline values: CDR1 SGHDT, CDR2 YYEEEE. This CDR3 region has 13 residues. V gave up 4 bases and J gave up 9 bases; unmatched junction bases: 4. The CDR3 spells CASSGRGTSPLHF. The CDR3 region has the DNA TGTGCCAGCAGCGGCAGGGGGACTTCACCCCTCCACTTT. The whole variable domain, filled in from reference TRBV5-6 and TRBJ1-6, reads DAGVTQSPTHLIKTRGQQVTLRCSPKSGHDTVSWYQQALGQGPQFIFQYYEEEERQRGNFPDRFSGHQFPNYSSELNVNALLLGDSALYLCASSGRGTSPLHFGNGTRLTVT.